This T cell receptor (beta chain) was recorded in a study of early T cells in non-severe SARS-CoV-2 infection. At the level of the study: It was bulk RNA from unsorted whole blood that was sequenced, and the chains were unpaired.

V trimming: 5 bases; J trimming: 8 bases; junction bases outside the gene matches: 9. CDR1 is SGHVS, CDR2 FQNEAQ, per germline. The CDR3 loop spans 16 amino acids. Each single cDNA molecule received a unique molecular identifier. Each CDR3 protein is one row after TCRdb ran MiXCR on the 5' RACE reads. The sample includes tens of thousands of distinct CDR3 sequences, 11% of them seen just once. Study results and limitations: Matching against VDJdb likely underestimated virus-specific expansions, favoring anti-spike CD8.

This clonotype was counted many times. Its antigen remains unknown. This TCR was recovered from an adult who was a healthcare worker with PCR-confirmed SARS-CoV-2 infection or an uninfected control (not recorded which). The material sequenced was whole blood. This chain links TRBV7-8 with TRBJ2-1; TRBD2 aligns across 13 bases. Here the CDR3 reads CASSPGLAGVIDEQFF. The CDR3 DNA follows: TGTGCCAGCAGCCCCGGACTAGCGGGAGTAATAGATGAGCAGTTCTTC.